This T cell receptor beta chain was recorded in a study of OX40 agonist ivuxolimab in advanced cancers. Study summary: Partial response was recorded in three patients: one hepatocellular carcinoma and two cutaneous melanoma cases.

The V end was cut by 6 bases, the J end by 3 bases, with 15 bases between. The CDR3 extends over 15 amino acids. CDR1 is MNHEY, CDR2 SMNVEV, per germline (reference sequence). TCRdb's copy holds only in-frame clones and misses some; the assay was immunoSEQ multiplex PCR. The repertoire includes 65,000 to 95,000 clones, about 90% of them detected once, and 11% sits in the top ten. The source of this sequence is an adult with an advanced solid tumor such as melanoma, head and neck, liver or kidney cancer. The sample here was CD4+ or CD8+ T cells sorted from blood, taken in a trial of the OX40 agonist ivuxolimab. The chain employs TRBV27 and TRBJ1-5, with a weak D call TRBD1 (6 bases). Written as DNA, the CDR3 is TGTGCCAGCAGCCCAGAAGGGGGTAACAATCAGCCCCAGCATTTT. It translates to CASSPEGGNNQPQHF.